This T cell receptor beta chain emerged from a study of Graves' ophthalmopathy and Graves' hyperthyroidism. Turning to the study itself: Stable hyperthyroidism was defined by absence of ophthalmopathy within 18 months of follow-up.

This clonotype was recorded a few times. The J segment lost 7 bases and the V segment lost 2 bases, leaving 10 bases of the junction unmatched. The CDR3 loop spans 15 amino acids. Germline CDR1 SGHRS, CDR2 YFSETQ. RNA transcripts were the template, and TCR beta CDR3 regions were amplified from them. The first round was an RT-PCR with HTBI primers, and the second round was a multiplex PCR. TCRdb used MiXCR to reprocess the multiplex PCR reads, holding one entry per CDR3 protein. The sample records around 1,200,000 distinct CDR3 sequences, about two fifths being singletons. It was on clinical symptoms, serum thyroxine, TRAb, thyroid ultrasound and orbital computed tomography that diagnosis relied.

The chain has TRBV5-1 and TRBJ2-7, with TRBD1 matching 9 bases. The sample comprised peripheral blood or thyroid tissue (not recorded which). The TCR originated in an adult man with Graves' hyperthyroidism. CDR3 nucleotide sequence: TGCGCCAGCAGCTTCCGACAGGGGGGAGATGGGGAGCAGTACTTC. This encodes CASSFRQGGDGEQYF.